This paragraph covers one T cell receptor (beta chain) sequence. The sample comes from a study of CD8 T cells in Susac syndrome. The CDR3 consists of 12 residues. CDR1 is KGHSH and CDR2 is LQKENI in the germline V gene. With 6 bases removed from V and 5 bases from J, the gap between germline ends came to 10 bases. Reverse transcription of about 0.45 to 1 ug RNA was performed with random hexamers. Multiplex immunoSEQ PCR targeted 54 Vbeta and 13 Jbeta TCR beta segments. TCRdb itself ran the immunoSEQ multiplex PCR reads through MiXCR, one entry per CDR3 protein. The sample holds 150,000 to 200,000 distinct CDR3 sequences, more than 90% seen once.

This TCR was sampled from a human donor in good health. V usage is TRBV18 and J usage is TRBJ2-5; no reliable D call. The material sequenced was CD4+ T cells from PBMCs. Written as DNA, the CDR3 is TGTGCCAGCTCCCCCCGACTGGAGACCCAGTACTTC. This encodes CASSPRLETQYF.